The rows below give T cell receptor beta chains drawn from one sample of a study of T-cell reconstitution after alpha-beta-depleted transplantation in children. TCRdb recomputed calls from the PCR reads with MiXCR, one row per CDR3 protein. The sample contains 750,000 to 950,000 distinct CDR3 sequences, less than 20% of which appear only once. Sample: PBMCs, mostly from graft donor cells, taken 360 days after TCRalphabeta/CD19-depleted stem cell transplant. These receptors originate from a male patient younger than 18 who had a stem cell transplant for acute lymphoblastic leukemia, so the T cells may come from the graft donor. Both conserved end residues are part of each CDR3. The D gene is left open where the match is weak. Only part of the rows carry a size: once, few, many, or a class if the clone is expanded.

CDR3 protein | CDR3 DNA | V gene | clone size | CDR3 length | J gene | D gene
CASSPDRGEKSEAFF | TGTGCCAGCAGCCCGGACAGGGGGGAGAAGTCTGAAGCTTTCTTT | TRBV5-6 | few | 15 | TRBJ1-1 | TRBD1
CASSNDRGTDTQYF | TGTGCCAGCAGCAACGACCGGGGCACAGATACGCAGTATTTT | TRBV6-1 | few | 14 | TRBJ2-3 | -
CASSILKGAEGEQYF | TGTGCCAGCAGTATCCTGAAGGGGGCGGAAGGCGAGCAGTACTTC | TRBV27 | - | 15 | TRBJ2-7 | TRBD1
CASSYLGGKKLFF | TGTGCCAGCAGTTATCTCGGTGGGAAAAAACTGTTTTTT | TRBV6-2/TRBV6-3 | few | 13 | TRBJ1-4 | -
CSVDPGGPADTQYF | TGCAGCGTTGATCCGGGGGGGCCTGCAGATACGCAGTATTTT | TRBV29-1 | - | 14 | TRBJ2-3 | TRBD2
CASSLVDGSYNEQFF | TGTGCCAGCAGCTTAGTGGACGGGAGCTACAATGAGCAGTTCTTC | TRBV7-8 | few | 15 | TRBJ2-1 | -
CASSQTGRPQHF | TGTGCCAGCAGCCAGACAGGTCGACCCCAGCATTTT | TRBV7-9 | - | 12 | TRBJ1-5 | -
CASSLGQGLAETQYF | TGCGCCAGCAGCTTGGGGCAAGGGCTGGCAGAGACCCAGTACTTC | TRBV5-1 | - | 15 | TRBJ2-5 | -
CASSLNSREHPIPRNEQFF | TGTGCCAGCAGCTTAAATTCGCGGGAGCACCCAATCCCTCGCAATGAGCAGTTCTTC | TRBV7-8 | - | 19 | TRBJ2-1 | TRBD2
CATSDLGQGAGADTQYF | TGTGCCACCAGTGATTTGGGACAGGGGGCAGGAGCAGATACGCAGTATTTT | TRBV24-1 | - | 17 | TRBJ2-3 | TRBD1
CASSLRRRELFF | TGTGCCAGCAGCCTCAGGAGAAGGGAGCTGTTTTTT | TRBV14 | - | 12 | TRBJ2-2 | -
CASTDPRLYTEAFF | TGTGCCAGCACCGACCCGAGGTTGTACACTGAAGCTTTCTTT | TRBV7-2 | few | 14 | TRBJ1-1 | -
CASSQADTHREAFF | TGTGCCAGCAGCCAGGCGGACACCCACCGGGAAGCTTTCTTT | TRBV4-2 | few | 14 | TRBJ1-1 | -
CASSSWTPGATEAFF | TGTGCCAGCAGCTCCTGGACGCCTGGGGCCACTGAAGCTTTCTTT | TRBV9 | - | 15 | TRBJ1-1 | -
CSVEELVTGELFF | TGCAGCGTTGAAGAGTTAGTTACCGGGGAGCTGTTTTTT | TRBV29-1 | many | 13 | TRBJ2-2 | -
CASSSWAWRESSYEQYF | TGTGCCAGCAGTTCGTGGGCGTGGAGGGAAAGCTCCTACGAGCAGTACTTC | TRBV27 | - | 17 | TRBJ2-7 | -
CASSFGPRGNTEAFF | TGTGCCAGCAGTTTTGGTCCCAGGGGGAACACTGAAGCTTTCTTT | TRBV12-3/TRBV12-4 | - | 15 | TRBJ1-1 | -
CASSPGTSGMREGEQFF | TGTGCCAGCAGTCCCGGGACTAGCGGGATGCGGGAGGGTGAGCAGTTCTTC | TRBV12-3/TRBV12-4 | few | 17 | TRBJ2-1 | TRBD2
CASSSLDHLNTGELFF | TGTGCCAGCAGTTCCCTAGACCACTTGAACACCGGGGAGCTGTTTTTT | TRBV27 | - | 16 | TRBJ2-2 | -
CATSDPRGTGRPTDTQYF | TGTGCCACCAGTGACCCGAGGGGCACAGGCAGACCCACAGATACGCAGTATTTT | TRBV24-1 | few | 18 | TRBJ2-3 | -
CASSLGGPAYPIEQYF | TGTGCCAGCAGCTTAGGGGGACCCGCATATCCCATCGAGCAGTACTTC | TRBV7-6 | few | 16 | TRBJ2-7 | -
CASSFWGDTRGDTQYF | TGTGCCAGCAGTTTTTGGGGGGACACCCGAGGGGATACGCAGTATTTT | TRBV12-3/TRBV12-4 | few | 16 | TRBJ2-3 | -
CASSQDVLAGRGNEQFF | TGTGCCAGCAGCCAAGACGTACTAGCGGGAAGGGGGAATGAGCAGTTCTTC | TRBV4-2 | - | 17 | TRBJ2-1 | TRBD2
CASSLLARLDTQYF | TGTGCCAGCAGCTTGTTGGCAAGGTTAGATACGCAGTATTTT | TRBV5-6 | - | 14 | TRBJ2-3 | -
CAIRGGLAGGRAYNEQFF | TGTGCCATCAGGGGAGGACTAGCGGGAGGGCGCGCCTACAATGAGCAGTTCTTC | TRBV10-3 | - | 18 | TRBJ2-1 | TRBD2
CASRDGTRNEQFF | TGTGCCAGCAGGGACGGTACTAGGAATGAGCAGTTCTTC | TRBV12-3/TRBV12-4 | - | 13 | TRBJ2-1 | -
CATSPGQGGGYTF | TGTGCCACCAGCCCCGGACAGGGCGGTGGCTACACCTTC | TRBV15 | few | 13 | TRBJ1-2 | TRBD1
CASSSPGTGREQYF | TGTGCCAGCAGCTCCCCCGGGACCGGGCGCGAGCAGTACTTC | TRBV7-6 | few | 14 | TRBJ2-7 | -
CASSLRYAGEQFF | TGTGCCAGCAGTTTACGCTACGCGGGGGAGCAGTTCTTC | TRBV12-3/TRBV12-4 | - | 13 | TRBJ2-1 | -
CASSPPWREAQLFF | TGTGCCAGCAGCCCTCCTTGGCGGGAGGCGCAGCTGTTTTTT | TRBV7-9 | - | 14 | TRBJ2-2 | TRBD2
CSARDRGQRGFF | TGCAGTGCTAGAGATCGGGGCCAACGGGGGTTCTTC | TRBV20-1 | - | 12 | TRBJ2-1 | -
CASSFSAGVGFYEQYF | TGCGCCAGCAGCTTCTCTGCGGGCGTGGGATTCTACGAGCAGTACTTC | TRBV5-1 | - | 16 | TRBJ2-7 | -
CSVPGPLNQPQHF | TGCAGTGTCCCGGGACCCTTGAATCAGCCCCAGCATTTT | TRBV20-1 | - | 13 | TRBJ1-5 | -
CASSRRVAGGPSTDTQYF | TGTGCCAGCAGCCGTAGGGTAGCGGGAGGGCCCAGCACAGATACGCAGTATTTT | TRBV7-8 | - | 18 | TRBJ2-3 | TRBD2
CASSYPQQYSNQPQHF | TGTGCCAGCAGTTACCCGCAGCAATATAGCAATCAGCCCCAGCATTTT | TRBV28 | many | 16 | TRBJ1-5 | -
CASSLRTSGTEQYF | TGTGCCAGCAGCTTGCGGACTAGCGGGACCGAGCAGTACTTC | TRBV5-4 | - | 14 | TRBJ2-7 | TRBD2
CASSQHHPGLAGGYNEQFF | TGTGCCTCCTCCCAGCACCACCCCGGACTAGCGGGAGGCTACAATGAGCAGTTCTTC | TRBV3-1 | - | 19 | TRBJ2-1 | TRBD2
CASSLYRDSGNTIYF | TGCGCCAGCAGCCTTTACCGGGACTCTGGAAACACCATATATTTT | TRBV5-1 | few | 15 | TRBJ1-3 | -
CSVEGQSGSEAFF | TGCAGCGTTGAAGGACAGTCTGGGTCTGAAGCTTTCTTT | TRBV29-1 | many | 13 | TRBJ1-1 | -
CSAKNRGATNEKLFF | TGCAGCGCGAAGAACAGGGGGGCAACTAATGAAAAACTGTTTTTT | TRBV29-1 | - | 15 | TRBJ1-4 | TRBD1